These 20 T cell receptor beta chains originate from one sample sequenced in a study of response to subunit inactivated influenza vaccine. TCRdb used MiXCR to reprocess the RT-PCR reads, holding one entry per CDR3 protein. This table has 650,000 to 850,000 distinct CDR3 sequences, roughly 14% appearing once. Material: PBMCs from blood, obtained less than 15 days before vaccination. These receptors were taken from a man aged 50 or older who received an inactivated influenza vaccine.

This clonotype was observed a few times. The gene calls are TRBV18 and TRBJ2-7; D is unresolved. Between the trimmed V and J ends, which lost 2 bases and 2 bases, there was a span of 13 bases. The germline CDR1 and CDR2 sequences are KGHSH and LQKENI. This CDR3 comprises 15 residues. The CDR3 spells CASSPGQADTYEQYF. The CDR3 bases are TGTGCCAGCTCACCAGGGCAGGCCGACACCTACGAGCAGTACTTC.

CDR3 protein: CASSKGQSYGYTF. CDR3 bases: TGTGCCAGCAGCAAGGGACAGAGCTATGGCTACACCTTC. This chain joins TRBV5-6 and TRBJ1-2; TRBD1 aligns across 7 bases. Germline V gene lookup returns CDR1 SGHDT and CDR2 YYEEEE. V lost 4 bases to trimming and J lost 4 bases; unmatched junction nucleotides: 4. CDR3 size: 13 residues. Full variable domain (remainder filled in from reference TRBV5-6 and TRBJ1-2): DAGVTQSPTHLIKTRGQQVTLRCSPKSGHDTVSWYQQALGQGPQFIFQYYEEEERQRGNFPDRFSGHQFPNYSSELNVNALLLGDSALYLCASSKGQSYGYTFGSGTRLTVV.

This sequence joins TRBV20-1 and TRBJ2-7; 8 nucleotides agree with TRBD2. The germline V gene encodes CDR1 DFQATT and CDR2 SNEGSKA (reference sequence). Losses at the gene ends were 5 bases for V and 7 bases for J; bases not matched to a gene: 16. There are 15 residues in the CDR3. CDR3 nucleotides: TGCAGTGCTTTACCCATAGCGGGGATCGCCGGGGAGCAGTACTTC. Amino acid sequence: CSALPIAGIAGEQYF.

This clonotype was counted ten times or more. The gene calls are TRBV10-3 and TRBJ2-7, with 13 bases that match TRBD2. V shed 6 bases, J shed 4 bases, and the junction held 3 bases outside the gene matches. The CDR3 runs to 14 residues. Germline CDR1 reads ENHRY; CDR2 reads SYGVKD. Written as DNA, the CDR3 is TGTGCCATCAGCAGGACTAGCGGGAGTTACGAGCAGTACTTC. It translates to CAISRTSGSYEQYF.

This clonotype was detected a few times. The rearrangement links TRBV5-1 to TRBJ1-1, with 8 positions matching TRBD1. The CDR3 has 13 residues. Germline V lookup: CDR1 SGHRS, CDR2 YFSETQ. J lost 7 bases, V lost 4 bases, and 6 bases had no gene match. The CDR3 here is CASSLRTGLEAFF. The DNA of the CDR3 is TGCGCCAGCAGCCTACGGACAGGGCTTGAAGCTTTCTTT.

This clonotype was found a few times. The J gene is TRBJ2-2, the V gene TRBV11-2; 12 bases map to TRBD1. The V gene's germline CDR1 is SGHAT and CDR2 FQNNGV. V shed 1 base, J shed 6 bases, and the junction held 9 bases outside the gene matches. This CDR3 is 18 amino acids long. CDR3 region: CASSLVFAGQGAAGELFF. CDR3 coding DNA: TGTGCCAGCAGCTTAGTATTTGCGGGACAGGGGGCGGCCGGGGAGCTGTTTTTT.

This clonotype was counted at least ten times. The chain is built from TRBV29-1 and TRBJ2-7; D is possibly TRBD1 (6 bases). The CDR3 length is 11 residues. Trimming pared 8 bases from V and 3 bases from J, leaving 11 bases between. Germline CDR1 reads SQVTM; CDR2 reads ANQGSEA. The CDR3 nucleotides read TGCAGCATCCGGGACAACTACGAGCAGTACTTC. Its protein is CSIRDNYEQYF.

This clonotype turned up a few times. This sequence joins TRBV5-5 and TRBJ2-3; D tentatively reads TRBD1 or TRBD2 (5 bases each). The ends were cut back, 3 bases at V and 5 bases at J, with 13 bases in the middle. CDR3 length: 14 residues. Germline CDR1 is SGHKS and CDR2 is YYEKEE (reference sequence). CDR3 nucleotides: TGTGCCAGCAGCTCCTGGGGGTCGGTAGATACGCAGTATTTT. This encodes CASSSWGSVDTQYF.

The table lists this clonotype with many counts. This chain connects TRBV12-3 or TRBV12-4 to TRBJ2-1, with 7 nucleotides matching TRBD1. There are 13 residues in the CDR3. Trimming removed 6 bases from V and 4 bases from J; junction bases left unmatched: 3. The CDR3 region has the DNA TGTGCCAGCAGGGGGACAGCTTACAATGAGCAGTTCTTC. This sequence encodes CASRGTAYNEQFF.

This clonotype was picked up a small number of times. The J gene is TRBJ2-5, the V gene TRBV12-3 or TRBV12-4; no definite D call. This CDR3 region has 12 residues. With 5 bases removed from V and 5 bases from J, the gap between germline ends came to 9 bases. The CDR3 loop reads CASSPVVETQYF. The CDR3 nucleotides read TGTGCCAGCAGTCCTGTGGTCGAGACCCAGTACTTC.

This clonotype came up a few times. This chain links TRBV6-1 with TRBJ1-2, with D possibly matching TRBD1 (5 bases). V lost 6 bases to trimming and J lost 13 bases, with 6 bases between them. This CDR3 has 8 residues. The germline V gene encodes CDR1 MNHNS and CDR2 SASEGT. The CDR3 DNA is TGTGCCAGCAGCGGGGGCACCTTC. The encoded protein is CASSGGTF.

This clonotype showed up many times. The J gene is TRBJ2-1, the V gene TRBV27; TRBD1 aligns across 11 bases. Germline V gives CDR1 MNHEY, CDR2 SMNVEV (reference sequence). The CDR3 extends over 14 amino acids. The ends lost 5 bases at V and 7 bases at J; junction bases unmatched: 4. CDR3 protein: CASSRGTGGNEQFF. CDR3 nucleotide sequence: TGTGCCAGCAGTCGTGGGACAGGGGGTAATGAGCAGTTCTTC.

This clonotype was picked up a small number of times. The chain employs TRBV20-1 and TRBJ1-3; D not certain. The CDR3 totals 18 residues. Per germline, CDR1 DFQATT and CDR2 SNEGSKA (reference sequence). Trimming shortened V by 6 bases and J by 1 base, and 25 bases separated the two germline ends. This chain's CDR3 is CSATKQTGIRRSGNTIYF. The CDR3 DNA sequence: TGCAGTGCCACGAAACAAACCGGGATCAGGAGGTCTGGAAACACCATATATTTT.

V usage is TRBV19 and J usage is TRBJ2-1, with D possibly TRBD1 on 5 matching bases. Trimming shortened V by 3 bases and J by 16 bases, and 16 bases separated the two germline ends. The V gene's germline CDR1 is LNHDA and CDR2 SQIVND (reference sequence). This CDR3 region has 12 residues. The CDR3 sequence is CASSMGPTAHFF. The DNA of the CDR3 is TGTGCCAGTAGTATGGGGCCGACGGCGCATTTCTTC.

The chain is built from TRBV6-1 and TRBJ2-1; 7 bases match TRBD2. V shed 5 bases, J shed 0 bases, and the junction held 10 bases outside the gene matches. Germline V gene lookup returns CDR1 MNHNS and CDR2 SASEGT. The CDR3 has 17 residues. The CDR3 region has the DNA TGTGCCAGCAGTAGTACAATACTAGCGAGCTCCTACAATGAGCAGTTCTTC. This gives the protein CASSSTILASSYNEQFF.

This clonotype was found a few times. This sequence joins TRBV12-3 or TRBV12-4 and TRBJ2-7; 7 bases align to TRBD1. The CDR3 covers 15 residues. With 3 bases clipped from V and 1 base from J, the junction kept 6 bases outside the gene matches. CDR3 nucleotide sequence: TGTGCCAGCAGTTTTGGACAGGCATCTTCCTACGAGCAGTACTTC. Translated: CASSFGQASSYEQYF.

This clonotype was seen only a few times. The chain combines TRBV3-1 with TRBJ2-2, with D unclear. Trimming took 2 bases from V and 1 from J, leaving 8 bases between them. The CDR3 loop spans 15 amino acids. Looked up from germline, CDR1 is LGHDT and CDR2 is YNNKEL (reference sequence). The CDR3 sequence: CASSQSDKNTGELFF. In DNA, the CDR3 is TGTGCCAGCAGCCAATCCGACAAGAACACCGGGGAGCTGTTTTTT. The full variable domain, completed using reference TRBV3-1 and TRBJ2-2, is DTAVSQTPKYLVTQMGNDKSIKCEQNLGHDTMYWYKQDSKKFLKIMFSYNNKELIINETVPNRFSPKSPDKAHLNLHINSLELGDSAVYFCASSQSDKNTGELFFGEGSRLTVL.

This clonotype occurred many times. The rearrangement joins TRBV20-1 to TRBJ1-2, with 7 bases fitting TRBD1. CDR3 length equals 14 residues. Unmatched junction bases numbered 9, after V lost 1 base and J lost 7 bases. The germline V gene encodes CDR1 DFQATT and CDR2 SNEGSKA (reference sequence). Here the CDR3 DNA reads TGCAGTGCTAGAGCCGGACAGGTTATACGTGGCTACACCTTC. Amino acids: CSARAGQVIRGYTF.

This clonotype showed up just a few times. V and J are TRBV18 and TRBJ2-7; tentative D call: TRBD2 (6 bases). Germline V CDR1 and CDR2: KGHSH, LQKENI. CDR3 length: 14 residues. Trimming left V 2 bases short and J 6 bases short, with 14 bases between. CDR3 sequence (DNA): TGTGCCAGCTCACCATCCGTTCAGGGAGGCGAGCAGTACTTC. This gives the protein CASSPSVQGGEQYF.

J is TRBJ2-1 and V is TRBV3-1; 7 bases line up with TRBD2. The CDR3 contains 14 residues. CDR1 is LGHDT and CDR2 is YNNKEL in the germline V gene (reference sequence). Trimming cost V 4 bases and J 13 bases; bases outside gene matches: 13. CDR3 region: CASSRDYPLGEQFF. CDR3 nucleotides: TGTGCCAGCAGCCGGGACTATCCCCTGGGGGAACAGTTCTTC.